These 21 T cell receptor beta chains were all obtained from the same sample, sequenced in a study of blood T cell repertoires in COVID-19. The data were produced by immunoSEQ multiplex PCR, yet TCRdb's version contains in-frame clones alone and is incomplete. The repertoire holds fewer than 150,000 clones, with more than 70% as singletons. The sequencing sample was made of peripheral blood. Receptors were obtained from a human donor in a cohort sampled during active COVID-19.

The rearrangement uses TRBV12-3 or TRBV12-4 and TRBJ1-1; D remains unclear. The V end lost 3 bases, the J end lost 1 base, and 6 bases lay between the germline ends. The CDR3 is made up of 13 amino acids. CDR3 coding DNA: TGTGCCAGCAGTTTTGAGGGGAACACTGAAGCTTTCTTT. Translated: CASSFEGNTEAFF.

The chain combines TRBV4-1 with TRBJ1-1; 7 bases line up with TRBD1. The CDR3 runs to 16 residues. The germline V gene encodes CDR1 MGHRA and CDR2 YSYEKL. Trimming cost V 1 base and J 1 base; bases outside gene matches: 6. The CDR3 here is CASSQGRGQANTEAFF. The CDR3 DNA is TGCGCCAGCAGCCAAGGTCGTGGACAGGCGAACACTGAAGCTTTCTTT.

The CDR3 protein is CASSVKGQLDNEQFF. The CDR3 DNA sequence: TGTGCCAGCAGCGTAAAGGGACAGCTAGACAATGAGCAGTTCTTC. The chain combines TRBV7-6 with TRBJ2-1, with 7 positions matching TRBD1. The CDR3 length is 15 residues. With V trimmed by 5 bases and J by 5 bases, 9 bases remained unmatched. The germline gives CDR1 SGHVS, CDR2 FNYEAQ.

The V call is TRBV7-9, the J call TRBJ1-5, with 10 positions matching TRBD1. CDR1 and CDR2 from the germline V gene are SEHNR and FQNEAQ (reference sequence). The CDR3 has 15 residues. V was pared by 1 base and J by 7 bases, with 4 bases of the junction left unmatched. CDR3 region: CASSLGDRGSQPQHF. The CDR3 nucleotides are TGTGCCAGCAGCTTAGGGGACAGGGGAAGCCAGCCCCAGCATTTT. Looking up the rest from reference TRBV7-9 and TRBJ1-5 gives the full variable domain: DTGVSQNPRHKITKRGQNVTFRCDPISEHNRLYWYRQTLGQGPEFLTYFQNEAQLEKSRLLSDRFSAERPKGSFSTLEIQRTEQGDSAMYLCASSLGDRGSQPQHFGDGTRLSIL.

The chain combines TRBV5-3 with TRBJ1-1, with D maybe TRBD1 (5 bases). TRBV5-3 is an ORF; its function is uncertain. The V end was cut by 1 base, the J end by 5 bases, with 15 bases between. The CDR3 runs to 15 residues. The CDR3: CARSLRSEGDTEAFF. In DNA form, the CDR3 reads TGTGCCAGAAGCTTGCGGTCCGAAGGGGATACTGAAGCTTTCTTT.

This sequence joins TRBV7-2 and TRBJ1-3, with 8 bases lining up with TRBD1. CDR3 size: 15 residues. Trimming took 1 base from V and 6 from J; bases not matched to a gene: 5. CDR1 SGHTA and CDR2 FQGNSA come from the germline V gene. CDR3 loop: CASSLEGQGVNTIYF. The CDR3 nucleotides are TGTGCCAGCAGCTTAGAAGGACAGGGTGTAAACACCATATATTTT.

The V gene is TRBV6-6, the J gene TRBJ2-7; TRBD1 might be the D (6 bases). This CDR3 spans 19 amino acids. Germline CDR1 is MNHNY and CDR2 is SVGAGI (reference sequence). Deletions cut 5 bases from V and 1 base from J, with 27 bases between. CDR3 bases: TGTGCCAGCAGTCTCCTTCGCGGCAGGGGAATAATTGGGTCCTACGAGCAGTACTTC. It yields the protein CASSLLRGRGIIGSYEQYF.

The chain links TRBV2 to TRBJ2-5; 9 positions match TRBD1. This CDR3 is 15 amino acids long. The ends lost 2 bases at V and 6 bases at J; junction bases unmatched: 7. Germline CDR1 reads SNHLY; CDR2 reads FYNNEI. The DNA of the CDR3 is TGTGCCAGCAGTGAAATGGCACAGGGGGCAAAGACCCAGTACTTC. It is translated as CASSEMAQGAKTQYF.

The chain joins TRBV7-6 to TRBJ2-1, with a tentative D call TRBD2 (5 bases). The CDR3 loop spans 15 amino acids. Germline V gene sequence: CDR1 SGHVS, CDR2 FNYEAQ. V was pared by 4 bases and J by 6 bases, with 16 bases between. This CDR3 reads CASSSMPGYFNEQFF. As DNA, the CDR3 is TGTGCCAGCAGCTCTATGCCGGGATACTTCAATGAGCAGTTCTTC.

The rearrangement uses TRBV6-5 and TRBJ1-1; a weak D match, TRBD1 (6 bases). The CDR3 totals 16 residues. Germline CDR1 MNHEY, CDR2 SVGAGI. Trimming shortened V by 0 bases and J by 1 base, and 12 bases separated the two germline ends. CDR3 DNA sequence: TGTGCCAGCAGTTACTCGTGGGACACATCGAACACTGAAGCTTTCTTT. Amino acid sequence: CASSYSWDTSNTEAFF.

This clone has ten or more counts. The V call is TRBV20-1, the J call TRBJ2-7; 12 nucleotides agree with TRBD1. The V gene's germline CDR1 is DFQATT and CDR2 SNEGSKA (reference sequence). This CDR3 has 18 amino acids. V trimming: 3 bases; J trimming: 2 bases; junction bases outside the gene matches: 14. CDR3 loop: CSASHIRDRGPITYEQYF. The CDR3 DNA is TGCAGTGCTAGTCACATCCGGGACAGGGGGCCCATAACCTACGAGCAGTACTTC.

This chain links TRBV10-3 with TRBJ2-5; 11 bases line up with TRBD2. With 2 bases clipped from V and 2 bases from J, the junction kept 4 bases outside the gene matches. The germline gives CDR1 ENHRY, CDR2 SYGVKD. This CDR3 is built from 16 residues. CDR3 DNA: TGTGCCATCAGTGAGATTAGCGGGGGGGATCAAGAGACCCAGTACTTC. Amino acids: CAISEISGGDQETQYF.

This clone was seen just once. J is TRBJ2-7 and V is TRBV29-1; TRBD1 matches 10 bases. CDR3 size: 14 residues. Germline trimming cut 4 bases from V and 2 bases from J; bases unmatched to any gene: 5. CDR1 and CDR2 (germline): SQVTM, ANQGSEA. The CDR3 nucleotides are TGCAGCGTTGGCCGGGGACAGGGGACCTACGAGCAGTACTTC. It encodes CSVGRGQGTYEQYF.

The chain is built from TRBV5-1 and TRBJ1-4; 12 nucleotides agree with TRBD1. The J segment lost 3 bases and the V segment lost 6 bases, leaving 12 bases of the junction unmatched. The length of the CDR3 is 18 residues. The germline gives CDR1 SGHRS, CDR2 YFSETQ. CDR3 residues: CASIPYPGQGASNEKLFF. Written as DNA, the CDR3 is TGCGCCAGCATCCCTTATCCGGGACAGGGGGCCTCTAATGAAAAACTGTTTTTT. Filled out from reference TRBV5-1 and TRBJ1-4, the complete variable domain reads KAGVTQTPRYLIKTRGQQVTLSCSPISGHRSVSWYQQTPGQGLQFLFEYFSETQRNKGNFPGRFSGRQFSNSRSEMNVSTLELGDSALYLCASIPYPGQGASNEKLFFGSGTQLSVL.

The chain couples TRBV7-8 to TRBJ1-1, with 7 bases that match TRBD1. The CDR3 covers 15 residues. CDR1 is SGHVS and CDR2 is FQNEAQ in the germline V gene. V was pared by 2 bases and J by 4 bases, with 7 bases of the junction left unmatched. CDR3 in amino acids: CASSLSDRAGTEAFF. The CDR3 coding sequence is TGTGCCAGCAGCTTATCTGACAGGGCCGGCACTGAAGCTTTCTTT.

The V and J genes are TRBV4-2 and TRBJ1-4, with a weak D call TRBD1 (6 bases). The CDR3 runs to 16 residues. With 0 bases removed from V and 5 bases from J, the gap between germline ends came to 13 bases. Germline V lookup: CDR1 LGHNA, CDR2 YNFKEQ. CDR3 amino acids: CASSQDWNRVNEKLFF. The DNA of the CDR3 is TGTGCCAGCAGCCAAGATTGGAACAGGGTAAATGAAAAACTGTTTTTT.

This clone was seen only once. The chain carries TRBV9 and TRBJ2-5; TRBD2 aligns across 11 bases. V lost 0 bases to trimming and J lost 4 bases; unmatched junction nucleotides: 5. The germline V gene encodes CDR1 SGDLS and CDR2 YYNGEE. This CDR3 contains 16 residues. Here the CDR3 DNA reads TGTGCCAGCAGCGTAGGGAGTAGCGGGGGGGTAGAGACCCAGTACTTC. Its translation: CASSVGSSGGVETQYF. Looking up the rest from reference TRBV9 and TRBJ2-5 gives the full variable domain: DSGVTQTPKHLITATGQRVTLRCSPRSGDLSVYWYQQSLDQGLQFLIQYYNGEERAKGNILERFSAQQFPDLHSELNLSSLELGDSALYFCASSVGSSGGVETQYFGPGTRLLVL.

This sequence joins TRBV12-3 or TRBV12-4 and TRBJ1-1; TRBD1 matches 8 bases. After removal of 6 bases from V and 6 bases from J, the junction contained 6 bases not matched to a gene. The CDR3 loop spans 13 amino acids. In DNA, the CDR3 is TGTGCCAGCAGGCCACAGGGGGGCGCTGAAGCTTTCTTT. It codes for CASRPQGGAEAFF.

J is TRBJ1-2 and V is TRBV5-5; 9 bases line up with TRBD1. Looked up from germline, CDR1 is SGHKS and CDR2 is YYEKEE (reference sequence). The V segment lost 0 bases and the J segment 5 bases; nucleotides outside the gene matches: 8. The CDR3 covers 16 residues. In DNA form, the CDR3 reads TGTGCCAGCAGCTTGGATTCAGGACAGGGGTTGTATGGCTACACCTTC. It yields the protein CASSLDSGQGLYGYTF.

The V call is TRBV9, the J call TRBJ2-3, with 14 positions matching TRBD2. V was clipped by 6 bases and J by 2 bases; unmatched bases: 8. CDR1 and CDR2 from the germline V gene are SGDLS and YYNGEE. The CDR3 loop spans 17 amino acids. The DNA of the CDR3 is TGTGCCAGCAACCCCGGACTAGCGGGGGGATACACAGATACGCAGTATTTT. It codes for CASNPGLAGGYTDTQYF.

The chain has TRBV2 and TRBJ1-1; D is ambiguous. Germline values: CDR1 SNHLY, CDR2 FYNNEI. The V end lost 1 base, the J end lost 1 base, and 7 bases lay between the germline ends. The CDR3 runs 14 residues. For the CDR3, the DNA is TGTGCCAGCAGTGAAGTTACGGGGAACACTGAAGCTTTCTTT. This codes for CASSEVTGNTEAFF.